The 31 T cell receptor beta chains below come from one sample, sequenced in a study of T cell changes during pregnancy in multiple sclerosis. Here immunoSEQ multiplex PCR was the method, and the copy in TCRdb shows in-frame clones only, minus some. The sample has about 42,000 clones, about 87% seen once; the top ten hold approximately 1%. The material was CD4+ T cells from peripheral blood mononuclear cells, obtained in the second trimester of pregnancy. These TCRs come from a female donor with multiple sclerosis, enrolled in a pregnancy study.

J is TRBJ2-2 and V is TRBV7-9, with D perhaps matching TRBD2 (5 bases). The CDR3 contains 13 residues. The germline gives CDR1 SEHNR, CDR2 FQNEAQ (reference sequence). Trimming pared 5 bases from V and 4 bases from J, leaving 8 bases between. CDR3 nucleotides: TGTGCCAGCAGCCCCGGAGGCACCGGGGAGCTGTTTTTT. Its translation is CASSPGGTGELFF.

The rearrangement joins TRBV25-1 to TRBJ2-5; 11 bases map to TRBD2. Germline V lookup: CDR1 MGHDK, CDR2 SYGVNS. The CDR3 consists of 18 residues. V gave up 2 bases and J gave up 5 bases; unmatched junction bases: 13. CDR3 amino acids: CASSEPTSGSWGSETQYF. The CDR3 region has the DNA TGTGCCAGCAGTGAACCAACTAGCGGGAGTTGGGGGTCGGAGACCCAGTACTTC.

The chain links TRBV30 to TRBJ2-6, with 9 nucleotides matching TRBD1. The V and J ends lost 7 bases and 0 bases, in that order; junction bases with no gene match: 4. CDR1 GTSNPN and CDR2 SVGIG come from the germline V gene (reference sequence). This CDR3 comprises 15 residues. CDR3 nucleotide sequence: TGTGCCTCAGGACAGGGGAGCTCTGGGGCCAACGTCCTGACTTTC. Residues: CASGQGSSGANVLTF.

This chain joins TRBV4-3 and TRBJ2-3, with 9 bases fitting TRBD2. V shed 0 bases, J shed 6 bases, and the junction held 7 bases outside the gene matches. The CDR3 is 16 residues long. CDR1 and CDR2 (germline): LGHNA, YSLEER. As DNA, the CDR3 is TGCGCCAGCAGCCAAGATGGGGCGGGAGGGTCGGATACGCAGTATTTT. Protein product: CASSQDGAGGSDTQYF.

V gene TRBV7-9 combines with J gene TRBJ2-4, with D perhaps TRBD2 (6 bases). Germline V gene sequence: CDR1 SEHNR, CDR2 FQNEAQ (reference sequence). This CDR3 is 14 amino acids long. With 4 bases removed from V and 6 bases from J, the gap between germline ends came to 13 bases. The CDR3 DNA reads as TGTGCCAGCAGCTCTGGAGGGGTGGGAAACATTCAGTACTTC. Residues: CASSSGGVGNIQYF.

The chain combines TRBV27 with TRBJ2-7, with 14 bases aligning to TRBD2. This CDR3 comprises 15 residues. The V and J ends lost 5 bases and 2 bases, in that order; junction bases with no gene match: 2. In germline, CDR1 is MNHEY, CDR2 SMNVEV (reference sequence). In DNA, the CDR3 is TGTGCCAGCAGTCTGACTAGCGGGAGGGCCTACGAGCAGTACTTC. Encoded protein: CASSLTSGRAYEQYF.

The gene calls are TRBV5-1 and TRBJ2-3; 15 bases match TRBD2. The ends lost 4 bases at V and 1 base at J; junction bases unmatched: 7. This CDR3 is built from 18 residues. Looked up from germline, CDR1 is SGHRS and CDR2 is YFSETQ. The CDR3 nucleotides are TGCGCCAGCAGCACTGGACTAGCGGGAGGGGAGGGCACAGATACGCAGTATTTT. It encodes CASSTGLAGGEGTDTQYF.

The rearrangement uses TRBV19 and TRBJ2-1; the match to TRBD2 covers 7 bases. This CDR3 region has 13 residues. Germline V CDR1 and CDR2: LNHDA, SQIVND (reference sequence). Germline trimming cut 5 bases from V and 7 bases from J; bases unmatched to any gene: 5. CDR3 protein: CASSFLAVNEQFF. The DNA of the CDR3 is TGTGCCAGTAGTTTTCTAGCGGTGAATGAGCAGTTCTTC.

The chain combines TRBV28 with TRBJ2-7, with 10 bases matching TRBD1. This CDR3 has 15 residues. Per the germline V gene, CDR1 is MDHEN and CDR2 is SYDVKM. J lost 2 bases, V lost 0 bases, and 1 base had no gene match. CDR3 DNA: TGTGCCAGCAGTTTATGGGGACAGGGGCCCTACGAGCAGTACTTC. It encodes CASSLWGQGPYEQYF. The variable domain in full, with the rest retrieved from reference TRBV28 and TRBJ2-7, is DVKVTQSSRYLVKRTGEKVFLECVQDMDHENMFWYRQDPGLGLRLIYFSYDVKMKEKGDIPEGYSVSREKKERFSLILESASTNQTSMYLCASSLWGQGPYEQYFGPGTRLTVT.

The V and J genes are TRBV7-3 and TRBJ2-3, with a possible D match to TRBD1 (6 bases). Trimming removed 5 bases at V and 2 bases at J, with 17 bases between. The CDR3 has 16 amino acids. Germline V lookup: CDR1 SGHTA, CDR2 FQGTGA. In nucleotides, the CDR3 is TGTGCCAGCAGCCCAGGGGTTCTTGCGGCCACAGATACGCAGTATTTT. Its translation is CASSPGVLAATDTQYF.

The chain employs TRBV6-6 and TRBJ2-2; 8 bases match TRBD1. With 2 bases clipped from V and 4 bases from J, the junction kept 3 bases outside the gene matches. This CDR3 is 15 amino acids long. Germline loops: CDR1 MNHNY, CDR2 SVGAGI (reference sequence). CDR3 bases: TGTGCCAGCAGTTACCACAGGGGGGTCACCGGGGAGCTGTTTTTT. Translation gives CASSYHRGVTGELFF.

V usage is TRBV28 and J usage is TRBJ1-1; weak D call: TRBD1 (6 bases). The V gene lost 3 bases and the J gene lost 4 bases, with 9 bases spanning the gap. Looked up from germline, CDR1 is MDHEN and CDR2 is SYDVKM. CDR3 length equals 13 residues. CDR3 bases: TGTGCCAGCAGTTTCCAGGGGAGCACTGAAGCTTTCTTT. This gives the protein CASSFQGSTEAFF.

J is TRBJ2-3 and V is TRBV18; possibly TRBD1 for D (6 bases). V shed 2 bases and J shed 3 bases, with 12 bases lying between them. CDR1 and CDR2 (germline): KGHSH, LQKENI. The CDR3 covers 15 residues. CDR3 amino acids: CASSPITGFTDTQYF. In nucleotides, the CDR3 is TGTGCCAGCTCACCAATCACAGGGTTTACAGATACGCAGTATTTT.

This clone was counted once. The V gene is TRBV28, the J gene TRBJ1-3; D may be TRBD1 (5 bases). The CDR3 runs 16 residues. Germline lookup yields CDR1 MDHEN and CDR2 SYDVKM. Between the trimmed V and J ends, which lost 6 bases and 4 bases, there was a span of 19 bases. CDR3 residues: CASSSGGGRLGNTIYF. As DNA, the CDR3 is TGTGCCAGCAGCTCTGGGGGGGGTCGCCTGGGAAACACCATATATTTT. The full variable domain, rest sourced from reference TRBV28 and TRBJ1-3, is DVKVTQSSRYLVKRTGEKVFLECVQDMDHENMFWYRQDPGLGLRLIYFSYDVKMKEKGDIPEGYSVSREKKERFSLILESASTNQTSMYLCASSSGGGRLGNTIYFGEGSWLTVV.

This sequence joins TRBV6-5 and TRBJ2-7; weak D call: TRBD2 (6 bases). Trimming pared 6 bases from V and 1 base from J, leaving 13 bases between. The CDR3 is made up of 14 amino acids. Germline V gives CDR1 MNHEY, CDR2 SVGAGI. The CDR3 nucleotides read TGTGCCAGCAGCCAGACTAGAGGATCCTACGAGCAGTACTTC. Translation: CASSQTRGSYEQYF.

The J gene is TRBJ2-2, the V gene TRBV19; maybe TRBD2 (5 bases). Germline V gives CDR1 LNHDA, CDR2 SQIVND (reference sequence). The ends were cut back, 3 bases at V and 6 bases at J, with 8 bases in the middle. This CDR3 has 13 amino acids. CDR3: CASSISRAGELFF. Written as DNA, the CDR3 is TGTGCCAGTAGTATTTCGCGGGCCGGGGAGCTGTTTTTT. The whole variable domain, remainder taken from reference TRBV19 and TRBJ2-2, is DGGITQSPKYLFRKEGQNVTLSCEQNLNHDAMYWYRQDPGQGLRLIYYSQIVNDFQKGDIAEGYSVSREKKESFPLTVTSAQKNPTAFYLCASSISRAGELFFGEGSRLTVL.

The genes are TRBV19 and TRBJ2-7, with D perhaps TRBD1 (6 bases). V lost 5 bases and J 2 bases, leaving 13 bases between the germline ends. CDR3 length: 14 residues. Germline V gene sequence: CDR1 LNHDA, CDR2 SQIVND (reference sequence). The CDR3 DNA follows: TGTGCCAGTAGTCTAGGACAGCGAGCCTACGAGCAGTACTTC. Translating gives CASSLGQRAYEQYF.

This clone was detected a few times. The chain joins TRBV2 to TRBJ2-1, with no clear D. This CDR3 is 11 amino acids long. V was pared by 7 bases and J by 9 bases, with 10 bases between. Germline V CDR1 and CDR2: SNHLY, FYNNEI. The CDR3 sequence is CASTPGSEQFF. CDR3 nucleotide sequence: TGTGCCAGCACCCCAGGCAGTGAGCAGTTCTTC.

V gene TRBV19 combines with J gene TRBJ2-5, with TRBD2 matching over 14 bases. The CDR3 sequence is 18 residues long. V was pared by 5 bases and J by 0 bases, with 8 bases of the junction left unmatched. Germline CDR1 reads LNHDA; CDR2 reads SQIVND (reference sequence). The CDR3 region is CASSVGTSGGRYQETQYF. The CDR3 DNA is TGTGCCAGTAGTGTCGGGACTAGCGGGGGCAGATACCAAGAGACCCAGTACTTC.

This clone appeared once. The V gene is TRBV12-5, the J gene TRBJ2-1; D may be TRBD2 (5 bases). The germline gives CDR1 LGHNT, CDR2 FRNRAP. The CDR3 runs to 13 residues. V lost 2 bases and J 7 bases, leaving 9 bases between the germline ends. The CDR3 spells CASGLSAVNEQFF. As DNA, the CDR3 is TGTGCTAGTGGTTTGTCAGCGGTGAATGAGCAGTTCTTC.

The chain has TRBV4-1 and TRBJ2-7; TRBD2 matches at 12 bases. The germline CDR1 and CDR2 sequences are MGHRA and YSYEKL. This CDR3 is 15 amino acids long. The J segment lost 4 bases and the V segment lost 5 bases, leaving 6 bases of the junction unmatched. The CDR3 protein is CASSTGLAGGYEQYF. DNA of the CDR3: TGCGCCAGCAGCACGGGACTAGCGGGTGGATACGAGCAGTACTTC.

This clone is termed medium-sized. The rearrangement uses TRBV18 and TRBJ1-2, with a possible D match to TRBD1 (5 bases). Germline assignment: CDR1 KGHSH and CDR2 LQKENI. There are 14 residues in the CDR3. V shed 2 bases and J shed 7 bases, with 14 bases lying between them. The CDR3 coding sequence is TGTGCCAGCTCACCAGACAGTTCAACCGGTGGCTACACCTTC. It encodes CASSPDSSTGGYTF. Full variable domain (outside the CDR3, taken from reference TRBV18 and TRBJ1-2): NAGVMQNPRHLVRRRGQEARLRCSPMKGHSHVYWYRQLPEEGLKFMVYLQKENIIDESGMPKERFSAEFPKEGPSILRIQQVVRGDSAAYFCASSPDSSTGGYTFGSGTRLTVV.

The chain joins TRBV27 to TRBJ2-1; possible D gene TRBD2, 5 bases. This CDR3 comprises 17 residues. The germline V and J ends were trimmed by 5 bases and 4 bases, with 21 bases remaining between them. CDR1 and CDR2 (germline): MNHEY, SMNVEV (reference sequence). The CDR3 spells CASSPPLRTRGYNEQFF. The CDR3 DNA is TGTGCCAGCAGTCCCCCTTTGCGGACCCGGGGATACAATGAGCAGTTCTTC.

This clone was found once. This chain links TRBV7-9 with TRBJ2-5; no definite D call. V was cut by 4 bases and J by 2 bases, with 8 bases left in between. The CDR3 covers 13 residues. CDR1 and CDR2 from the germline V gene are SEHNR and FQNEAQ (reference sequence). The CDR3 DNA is TGTGCCAGCAGCTCATGGCAGCAAGAGACCCAGTACTTC. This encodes CASSSWQQETQYF.

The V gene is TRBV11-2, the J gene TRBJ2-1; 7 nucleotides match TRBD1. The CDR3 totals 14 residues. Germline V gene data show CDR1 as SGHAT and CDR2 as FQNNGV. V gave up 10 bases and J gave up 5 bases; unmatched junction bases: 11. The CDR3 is CATKTSGQHNEQFF. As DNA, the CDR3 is TGTGCCACCAAAACATCGGGACAGCACAATGAGCAGTTCTTC.

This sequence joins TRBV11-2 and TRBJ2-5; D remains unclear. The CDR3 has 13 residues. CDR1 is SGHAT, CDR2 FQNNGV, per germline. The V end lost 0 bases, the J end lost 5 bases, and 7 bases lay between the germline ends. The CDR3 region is CASSLDPRETQYF. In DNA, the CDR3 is TGTGCCAGCAGCTTAGACCCGCGGGAGACCCAGTACTTC.

CDR3 in DNA: TGCGCCAGCAGCCCGGCAATAGCGGGACGGAGTGAGCAGTTCTTC. Translation gives CASSPAIAGRSEQFF. V gene TRBV4-1 combines with J gene TRBJ2-1; 8 bases are a match to TRBD2. Germline-derived CDR1 and CDR2 are MGHRA and YSYEKL. The J segment lost 9 bases and the V segment lost 4 bases, leaving 11 bases of the junction unmatched. This CDR3 is 15 amino acids long.

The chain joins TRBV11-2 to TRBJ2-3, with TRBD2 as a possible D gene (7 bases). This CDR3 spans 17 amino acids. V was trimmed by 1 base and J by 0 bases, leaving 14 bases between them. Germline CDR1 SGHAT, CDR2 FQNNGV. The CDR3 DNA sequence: TGTGCCAGCAGCTTAGGGGAGGGGGGCGCTAGCACAGATACGCAGTATTTT. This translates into CASSLGEGGASTDTQYF.

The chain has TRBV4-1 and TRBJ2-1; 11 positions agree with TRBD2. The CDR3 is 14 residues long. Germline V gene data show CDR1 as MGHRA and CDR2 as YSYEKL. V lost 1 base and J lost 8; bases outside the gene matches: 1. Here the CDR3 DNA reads TGCGCCAGCAGCCAAGCGACTAGCGGGGATGAGCAGTTCTTC. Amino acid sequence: CASSQATSGDEQFF.

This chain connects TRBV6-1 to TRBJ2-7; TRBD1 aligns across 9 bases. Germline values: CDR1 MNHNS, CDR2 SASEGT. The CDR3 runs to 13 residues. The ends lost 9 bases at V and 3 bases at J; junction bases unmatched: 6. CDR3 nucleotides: TGTGCCAGTAAGGGGGGACAGGGCTACGAGCAGTACTTC. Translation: CASKGGQGYEQYF.

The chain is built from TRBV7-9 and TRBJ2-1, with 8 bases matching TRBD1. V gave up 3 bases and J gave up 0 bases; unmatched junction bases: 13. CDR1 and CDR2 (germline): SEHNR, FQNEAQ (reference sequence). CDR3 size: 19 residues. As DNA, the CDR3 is TGTGCCAGCAGCTTGCACCGACAGGGGCCTTCATCCTCCTACAATGAGCAGTTCTTC. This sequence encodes CASSLHRQGPSSSYNEQFF.